This TCR beta chain derives from a study of shared clonotypes between healthy human individuals. Overall study findings and caveats: Naive subsets, compared against memory subsets, generally had larger estimated richness values. The four-donor shared clonotypes exceeded non-shared clonotypes in generation probability, with non-shared ones scoring lower.

This CDR3 contains 15 residues. V shed 1 base and J 6 bases; nucleotides not matched to a gene: 2. CDR1 is KGHSH and CDR2 is LQKENI in the germline V gene. TCRdb's table, derived via immunoSEQ multiplex PCR, lists solely in-frame clones and lacks some. The table has about 2 million clones, 85% to 95% seen once. In the case of this clone: Its antigen is not known. Other nucleotide sequences from this sample produce the same CDR3.

The chain employs TRBV18 and TRBJ2-7, with 14 positions matching TRBD2. The sequence was collected from a man aged 18 to 30 in good health. The sample taken for sequencing was naive CD4+ T cells sorted from blood. Sample subset: CD45RA+ positively selected. CDR3 amino acids: CASSPLGLAGGEQYF. CDR3 nucleotides: TGTGCCAGCTCACCACTAGGACTAGCGGGAGGCGAGCAGTACTTC. Full variable domain (remainder filled in from reference TRBV18 and TRBJ2-7): NAGVMQNPRHLVRRRGQEARLRCSPMKGHSHVYWYRQLPEEGLKFMVYLQKENIIDESGMPKERFSAEFPKEGPSILRIQQVVRGDSAAYFCASSPLGLAGGEQYFGPGTRLTVT.